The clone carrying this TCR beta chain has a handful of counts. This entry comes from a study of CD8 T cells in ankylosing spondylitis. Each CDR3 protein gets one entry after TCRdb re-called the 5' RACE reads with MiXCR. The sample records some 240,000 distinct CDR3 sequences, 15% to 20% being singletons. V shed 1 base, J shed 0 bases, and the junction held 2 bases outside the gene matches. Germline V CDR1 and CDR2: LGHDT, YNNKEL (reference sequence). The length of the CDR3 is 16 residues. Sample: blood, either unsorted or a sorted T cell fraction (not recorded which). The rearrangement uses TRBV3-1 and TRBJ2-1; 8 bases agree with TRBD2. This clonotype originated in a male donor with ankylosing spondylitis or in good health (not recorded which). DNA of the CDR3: TGTGCCAGCAGCCAAGTCGGGGGGGGCTCCTACAATGAGCAGTTCTTC. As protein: CASSQVGGGSYNEQFF.